This T cell receptor beta chain was observed in a study of OX40 agonist ivuxolimab in advanced cancers. Worth noting for this clone: Its antigen is as yet unknown.

The study, taken as a whole, reports: The study found that CD8+ T cells averaged more expanded clones than CD4+.

Germline CDR1 and CDR2: SGHDT and YYEEEE. This CDR3 is 15 amino acids long. J was trimmed by 5 bases and V by 4 bases; bases with no gene match: 7. Samples of blood were obtained at baseline, on cycle 4 day 1, and on cycle 7 day 1. Sequenced by immunoSEQ multiplex PCR; TCRdb stores in-frame clones only, minus some. The data hold about 70,000 clones, with roughly 87% observed a single time. The sample here was CD4+ or CD8+ T cells sorted from blood, taken in a trial of the OX40 agonist ivuxolimab. The receptor was derived from an adult with an advanced solid tumor such as melanoma, head and neck, liver or kidney cancer. This chain links TRBV5-6 with TRBJ2-5; 11 bases map to TRBD1. The DNA of the CDR3 is TGTGCCAGCAGCACTGGACAGGGGGCGGGGGAGACCCAGTACTTC. Protein: CASSTGQGAGETQYF.